These T cell receptor beta chains were read from a single sample in a study of cytomegalovirus exposure and HLA in healthy donors. Measured with immunoSEQ multiplex PCR; TCRdb has only the in-frame clones, and not every one. The sample includes 130,000 or so clones, 75% to 85% seen only once; the top ten take roughly 7.8%. The sequenced sample was PBMCs. Receptor source: a woman aged 50 to 60 in good health and CMV-seropositive. The CDR3 runs from the conserved cysteine through the conserved F or W. The order of the fields is J gene, clone size, D gene, V gene, CDR3 DNA, CDR3 protein. A D gene is named only where the DNA matches it firmly. Clone size, where shown, is once, few, many, or a class for clones that have expanded.

TRBJ2-5 | - | TRBD2 | TRBV10-3 | TGTGCCATCAGTGCAATAGCGGGGGAGCAAGAGACCCAGTACTTC | CAISAIAGEQETQYF
TRBJ2-5 | - | - | TRBV7-2 | TGTGCCAGCAGCCTTGACTCGTCTAGGGAGCAGTACTTC | CASSLDSSREQYF
TRBJ2-7 | - | TRBD1 | TRBV5-1 | TGCGCCAGCAGCTCGGACAGGATCTACGAGCAGTACTTC | CASSSDRIYEQYF
TRBJ1-2 | - | - | TRBV7-9 | TGTGCCAGCAGCATCGACAGGATCTATGGCTACACCTTC | CASSIDRIYGYTF
TRBJ2-1 | - | TRBD2 | TRBV5-4 | TGTGCCAGCAGCAACCCTAGCGGAACCTACAATGAGCAGTTCTTC | CASSNPSGTYNEQFF
TRBJ2-7 | - | - | TRBV7-3 | TGTGCCAGCAGCTCCGGAGGCGAGCAGTACTTC | CASSSGGEQYF
TRBJ2-3 | - | TRBD1 | TRBV9 | TGTGCCAGCAGCGTAGGACAGGGTGTCACAGATACGCAGTATTTT | CASSVGQGVTDTQYF
TRBJ1-2 | - | TRBD1 | TRBV11-2 | TGTGCCAGCAGCTTAGCCCCCGGGACAGGGCGTCGTGGCTACACCTTC | CASSLAPGTGRRGYTF
TRBJ1-1 | few | - | TRBV29-1 | TGCAGCGTTTACAGGGTGAACACTGAAGCTTTCTTT | CSVYRVNTEAFF
TRBJ2-3 | - | - | TRBV7-8 | TGTGCCAGCAGCTCCCCGGTCGGTTCAGATACGCAGTATTTT | CASSSPVGSDTQYF
TRBJ2-1 | - | TRBD2 | TRBV5-5 | TGTGCCAGCAGCTTGGAAGCGGGATCGCAGTTCTTC | CASSLEAGSQFF
TRBJ1-5 | - | - | TRBV5-6 | TGTGCCAGCAGCTTGCTCTATAGCAATCAGCCCCAGCATTTT | CASSLLYSNQPQHF
TRBJ2-7 | - | - | TRBV2 | TGTGCCAGCAGTGAAGAGCACGAGCAGTACTTC | CASSEEHEQYF
TRBJ2-7 | - | TRBD1 | TRBV7-2 | TGTGCCAGCAGCTCCGGACAGGGGTCCGAGCAGTACTTC | CASSSGQGSEQYF
TRBJ2-7 | - | TRBD2 | TRBV6-5 | TGTGCCAGCAGTTATTCGACTAGCGGAACCTACGAGCAGTACTTC | CASSYSTSGTYEQYF
TRBJ2-1 | - | TRBD1 | TRBV4-3 | TGCGCCAGCAGCCAAGATTATTCACCGGGACAGGGCCAGTTCTTC | CASSQDYSPGQGQFF
TRBJ1-2 | - | - | TRBV5-4 | TGTGCCAGCAGCTTGGAGGCAGGGAACTATGGCTACACCTTC | CASSLEAGNYGYTF
TRBJ2-5 | - | TRBD2 | TRBV10-1 | TGCGCCAGCAGTGAGGTAGCGGGGGAAGAGACCCAGTACTTC | CASSEVAGEETQYF
TRBJ2-3 | - | TRBD2 | TRBV7-9 | TGTGCCAGCAGCTCGGGACTAGCGGAGACTAGCACAGATACGCAGTATTTT | CASSSGLAETSTDTQYF
TRBJ1-2 | - | TRBD1 | TRBV5-8 | TGTGCCAGCAGCTTGGTAGGGACAGGCCGCTATGGCTACACCTTC | CASSLVGTGRYGYTF
TRBJ1-4 | - | - | TRBV6-5 | TGTGCCAGCAGTTACGGCTGGGAGAGGAATGAAAAACTGTTTTTT | CASSYGWERNEKLFF
TRBJ2-3 | - | - | TRBV4-1 | TGCGCCAGCAGCCAAGATAGGGGTTTCACAGATACGCAGTATTTT | CASSQDRGFTDTQYF
TRBJ2-2 | - | TRBD2 | TRBV7-6 | TGTGCCAGCAGCCCCGGACTAGCGGGAACCGGGGAGCTGTTTTTT | CASSPGLAGTGELFF
TRBJ1-1 | - | - | TRBV28 | TGTGCCAGCAGTGACCGGTCAAGGGGAGCTTTCTTT | CASSDRSRGAFF
TRBJ2-5 | - | TRBD1 | TRBV27 | TGTGCCAGCAGTTTATTCCCGACAGGGGAGGCGACCCAGTACTTC | CASSLFPTGEATQYF
TRBJ1-4 | - | - | TRBV7-7 | TGTGCTAGAGGTTTGCCCTCGACTAATGAAAAACTGTTTTTT | CARGLPSTNEKLFF
TRBJ1-6 | - | - | TRBV19 | TGTGCCAGTAGTATCGTACAAACCATCAGGGATTCACCCCTCCACTTT | CASSIVQTIRDSPLHF
TRBJ2-3 | - | TRBD2 | TRBV29-1 | TGCAGCGTCGAGGGACTAGGAGTTGGAGATACGCAGTATTTT | CSVEGLGVGDTQYF